The 28 T cell receptor beta chains listed next were all sequenced from one sample in a study of T-cell reconstitution after alpha-beta-depleted transplantation in children. Unique molecular identifiers were used in preparing the TCRbeta library. Each CDR3 protein gets one entry after TCRdb re-called the PCR reads with MiXCR. This sample yields hundreds of thousands of distinct CDR3 sequences, of which approximately 15% are seen a single time; about 4.6% belongs to the top ten. The sequencing used PBMCs, mostly from graft donor cells, collected 360 days after TCRalphabeta/CD19-depleted stem cell transplant. All receptors come from a male patient aged 10-17 years who had a stem cell transplant for acute lymphoblastic leukemia, so the T cells may come from the graft donor.

This clonotype was observed at least ten times. The V call is TRBV29-1, the J call TRBJ2-7; tentatively, D is TRBD2 (6 bases). The CDR3 is 13 residues long. Trimming cost V 4 bases and J 3 bases, with 13 bases left between them. Looked up from germline, CDR1 is SQVTM and CDR2 is ANQGSEA. CDR3 in amino acids: CSVVGFGGYEQYF. CDR3 nucleotides: TGCAGCGTTGTTGGGTTCGGGGGCTACGAGCAGTACTTC.

CDR3 sequence: CASPFWDLALQETQYF. Here the CDR3 DNA reads TGCGCCAGCCCCTTTTGGGATCTAGCGTTACAAGAGACCCAGTACTTC. The genes are TRBV5-1 and TRBJ2-5; possibly TRBD2 for D (6 bases). Germline V gene data show CDR1 as SGHRS and CDR2 as YFSETQ. V was trimmed by 7 bases and J by 2 bases, leaving 21 bases between them. The CDR3 extends over 16 amino acids.

The chain has TRBV5-1 and TRBJ1-4; D gene uncertain. V lost 0 bases to trimming and J lost 7 bases, with 7 bases between them. This CDR3 is 13 amino acids long. The germline V gene has CDR1 SGHRS and CDR2 YFSETQ. CDR3 coding DNA: TGCGCCAGCAGCTTGGATGTGGCTGAAAAACTGTTTTTT. It translates to CASSLDVAEKLFF.

This chain links TRBV12-3 or TRBV12-4 with TRBJ2-5; D not certain. Trimming cost V 8 bases and J 3 bases, with 13 bases left between them. The CDR3 has 13 residues. This CDR3 is CASRSTSEETQYF. The CDR3 DNA reads as TGTGCCAGCCGTAGTACGTCCGAAGAGACCCAGTACTTC.

In its sample, this clonotype was seen a few times. The V gene is TRBV3-1, the J gene TRBJ2-1, with D perhaps TRBD1 or TRBD2 (5 bases each). The CDR3 runs 15 residues. CDR1 and CDR2 from the germline V gene are LGHDT and YNNKEL (reference sequence). Trimming stripped 0 bases from V and 10 bases from J, with 16 bases between. CDR3 sequence: CASSQDNGALREQFF. The DNA of the CDR3 is TGTGCCAGCAGCCAAGATAACGGGGCGTTGCGGGAGCAGTTCTTC.

The rearrangement uses TRBV4-2 and TRBJ1-6; a possible D gene is TRBD1 (6 bases). The CDR3 has 18 residues. Trimming stripped 0 bases from V and 7 bases from J, with 19 bases between. Germline CDR1 LGHNA, CDR2 YNFKEQ. The CDR3 is CASSQDSRVAGANSPLHF. DNA of the CDR3: TGTGCCAGCAGCCAAGATTCTCGGGTCGCAGGGGCAAATTCACCCCTCCACTTT.

The chain links TRBV29-1 to TRBJ2-1; D gene unclear. The V end lost 1 base, the J end lost 6 bases, and 10 bases lay between the germline ends. Germline assignment: CDR1 SQVTM and CDR2 ANQGSEA. CDR3 size: 13 residues. The CDR3 loop is CSVEGATLNEQFF. The CDR3 DNA reads as TGCAGCGTTGAAGGGGCTACCCTCAATGAGCAGTTCTTC.

This clonotype has a handful of counts. The chain joins TRBV20-1 to TRBJ1-1; TRBD1 matches 12 bases. From germline, CDR1 is DFQATT and CDR2 SNEGSKA (reference sequence). The CDR3 length is 17 residues. After removal of 0 bases from V and 4 bases from J, the junction contained 9 bases not matched to a gene. CDR3 sequence reads: CSARDTWDRGPGTEAFF. CDR3 DNA sequence: TGCAGTGCTAGAGATACGTGGGACAGGGGGCCGGGCACTGAAGCTTTCTTT.

This clonotype has at least ten counts. The J gene is TRBJ2-4, the V gene TRBV29-1, with TRBD2 matching over 7 bases. The CDR3 is 12 amino acids. Germline loops: CDR1 SQVTM, CDR2 ANQGSEA. V lost 5 bases to trimming and J lost 9 bases; unmatched junction nucleotides: 7. CDR3 region: CSVRAERGIQYF. The CDR3 DNA sequence: TGCAGCGTTCGGGCGGAGCGGGGCATTCAGTACTTC.

This clonotype was seen repeatedly, ten times or more. V is TRBV9 and J is TRBJ2-3; 11 nucleotides match TRBD1. J was trimmed by 1 base and V by 4 bases; bases with no gene match: 2. The germline V gene encodes CDR1 SGDLS and CDR2 YYNGEE. The CDR3 covers 15 residues. CDR3 loop: CASSWTGGGTDTQYF. The CDR3 DNA reads as TGTGCCAGCAGCTGGACAGGGGGCGGCACAGATACGCAGTATTTT.

This clonotype turned up a few times. The CDR3 loop is CSAQGGYF. As DNA, the CDR3 is TGCAGTGCCCAAGGGGGGTACTTC. This rearrangement joins TRBV20-1 to TRBJ2-4; maybe TRBD1 (6 bases). The CDR3 covers 8 residues. Looked up from germline, CDR1 is DFQATT and CDR2 is SNEGSKA (reference sequence). V was cut by 6 bases and J by 15 bases, with 9 bases left in between.

This chain joins TRBV5-1 and TRBJ2-2; D is uncertain. Germline loops: CDR1 SGHRS, CDR2 YFSETQ. V lost 3 bases, J lost 1 base, and 10 bases lay in between. CDR3 length equals 15 residues. The CDR3 region is CASSWTGVNTGELFF. DNA of the CDR3: TGCGCCAGCAGCTGGACGGGCGTGAACACCGGGGAGCTGTTTTTT.

The sample holds a few counts of this clonotype. This chain uses TRBV9 with TRBJ2-5, with 9 bases aligning to TRBD1. The CDR3 runs to 18 residues. The ends lost 0 bases at V and 1 base at J; junction bases unmatched: 10. Germline V lookup: CDR1 SGDLS, CDR2 YYNGEE. The chain's CDR3 is CASSVGTGAHSFQETQYF. The DNA for the CDR3 is TGTGCCAGCAGCGTAGGGACAGGGGCCCACTCCTTCCAAGAGACCCAGTACTTC.

This clonotype was seen repeatedly, ten times or more. V gene TRBV12-3 or TRBV12-4 combines with J gene TRBJ1-2, with 9 positions matching TRBD1. V was pared by 2 bases and J by 2 bases, with 15 bases of the junction left unmatched. CDR3 length equals 19 residues. The CDR3 coding sequence is TGTGCCAGCAGTTTAAGCCCGCACGGGGACAGGGTGGCGAACTATGGCTACACCTTC. Translating it yields CASSLSPHGDRVANYGYTF.

A few counts support this clonotype. V gene TRBV20-1 combines with J gene TRBJ1-1; D is unclear. Deletions cut 3 bases from V and 5 bases from J, with 16 bases between. The length of the CDR3 is 14 residues. Germline V gene lookup returns CDR1 DFQATT and CDR2 SNEGSKA (reference sequence). CDR3 in amino acids: CSARPGVGGTEAFF. The CDR3 DNA is TGCAGTGCTAGGCCCGGGGTTGGTGGAACTGAAGCTTTCTTT.

This clonotype was detected a few times. The rearrangement joins TRBV7-2 to TRBJ2-2; TRBD2 matches 12 bases. With V trimmed by 4 bases and J by 0 bases, 6 bases remained unmatched. The CDR3 loop spans 18 amino acids. From germline, CDR1 is SGHTA and CDR2 FQGNSA. This CDR3 is CASSSRLAGVSNTGELFF. The CDR3 DNA reads TGTGCCAGCAGCTCTCGACTAGCGGGAGTATCGAACACCGGGGAGCTGTTTTTT.

The chain uses TRBV20-1 and TRBJ1-2; maybe TRBD1 (6 bases). This CDR3 region has 14 residues. Trimming removed 3 bases at V and 4 bases at J, with 15 bases between. Looked up from germline, CDR1 is DFQATT and CDR2 is SNEGSKA (reference sequence). The chain's CDR3 is CSASPGATGYGYTF. The DNA of the CDR3 is TGCAGTGCTAGTCCGGGGGCCACGGGCTATGGCTACACCTTC.

This clonotype was counted a few times. The J gene is TRBJ2-7, the V gene TRBV5-1; weak D call: TRBD2 (5 bases). There are 17 residues in the CDR3. Germline values: CDR1 SGHRS, CDR2 YFSETQ. Trimming shortened V by 1 base and J by 2 bases, and 19 bases separated the two germline ends. The DNA of the CDR3 is TGCGCCAGCAGCTTGCCCCCACTAGGCCAGGACCCCTACGAGCAGTACTTC. Amino acid sequence: CASSLPPLGQDPYEQYF.

The J gene is TRBJ1-1, the V gene TRBV5-1; 7 bases are shared with TRBD1. The CDR3 runs 23 residues. The ends lost 2 bases at V and 1 base at J; junction bases unmatched: 29. In germline, CDR1 is SGHRS, CDR2 YFSETQ. In DNA form, the CDR3 reads TGCGCCAGCAGCTTTGTTTTGATAGCCCGGGACAGAGGATCCCGAAGTCCGAACACTGAAGCTTTCTTT. Protein product: CASSFVLIARDRGSRSPNTEAFF.

The genes are TRBV15 and TRBJ2-3, with 7 bases lining up with TRBD2. The ends lost 2 bases at V and 14 bases at J; junction bases unmatched: 7. Germline V gene sequence: CDR1 LNHNV, CDR2 YYDKDF (reference sequence). CDR3 size: 12 residues. This chain's CDR3 is CATSRPREEVYF. The CDR3 DNA reads as TGTGCCACCAGCAGACCTCGGGAGGAAGTGTATTTT.

This clonotype was recorded a few times. The chain is built from TRBV29-1 and TRBJ2-2, with TRBD1 as a possible D gene (5 bases). Germline V gene sequence: CDR1 SQVTM, CDR2 ANQGSEA. V was trimmed by 6 bases and J by 0 bases, leaving 20 bases between them. This CDR3 has 17 amino acids. CDR3 bases: TGCAGCGTCGCGTTCTGGCGTGGCAGGGCGAACACCGGGGAGCTGTTTTTT. Its translation is CSVAFWRGRANTGELFF.

The J gene is TRBJ2-7, the V gene TRBV7-3; D not resolved. The V and J ends lost 0 bases and 0 bases respectively, with 6 bases between them. Germline CDR1 is SGHTA and CDR2 is FQGTGA. The CDR3 extends over 14 amino acids. DNA for the CDR3: TGTGCCAGCAGCTTAACTCCTATCTCCTACGAGCAGTACTTC. Translated: CASSLTPISYEQYF.

The chain combines TRBV10-3 with TRBJ2-1, with TRBD2 matching over 11 bases. Germline V gene sequence: CDR1 ENHRY, CDR2 SYGVKD. This CDR3 is built from 14 residues. V was clipped by 6 bases and J by 9 bases; unmatched bases: 7. CDR3 in amino acids: CAISQGTSGIEQFF. The CDR3 coding sequence is TGTGCCATCAGCCAAGGGACTAGCGGTATTGAGCAGTTCTTC.

This clonotype has more than one count but fewer than ten. CDR3 sequence (DNA): TGCGCCAGCAGCTTGAGACGGGATCCCTACGAGCAGTACTTC. Protein sequence: CASSLRRDPYEQYF. This chain joins TRBV5-1 and TRBJ2-7; D might be TRBD2 (5 bases). Trimming removed 1 base at V and 2 bases at J, with 10 bases between. Per the germline V gene, CDR1 is SGHRS and CDR2 is YFSETQ. The CDR3 covers 14 residues.

The chain carries TRBV5-6 and TRBJ2-1, with TRBD2 matching over 9 bases. After removal of 0 bases from V and 5 bases from J, the junction contained 9 bases not matched to a gene. CDR3 length: 17 amino acids. The germline V gene has CDR1 SGHDT and CDR2 YYEEEE. The CDR3: CASSLAIRLAGNNEQFF. Here the CDR3 DNA reads TGTGCCAGCAGCTTGGCGATACGGCTAGCGGGAAACAATGAGCAGTTCTTC. Drawing the rest from reference TRBV5-6 and TRBJ2-1, the complete variable domain is DAGVTQSPTHLIKTRGQQVTLRCSPKSGHDTVSWYQQALGQGPQFIFQYYEEEERQRGNFPDRFSGHQFPNYSSELNVNALLLGDSALYLCASSLAIRLAGNNEQFFGPGTRLTVL.

This clonotype was detected only a few times. The chain uses TRBV20-1 and TRBJ2-1; the match to TRBD1 covers 7 bases. Germline V CDR1 and CDR2: DFQATT, SNEGSKA (reference sequence). V was pared by 2 bases and J by 2 bases, with 3 bases of the junction left unmatched. The CDR3 spans 14 residues. Here the CDR3 DNA reads TGCAGTGCTAGAAAGGGGGCAGCCTACAATGAGCAGTTCTTC. Protein sequence: CSARKGAAYNEQFF.

In this sample, this clonotype turned up a few times. The rearrangement joins TRBV11-3 to TRBJ2-2; TRBD2 might be the D (6 bases). This CDR3 has 17 amino acids. V was trimmed by 8 bases and J by 4 bases, leaving 23 bases between them. CDR1 SGHNT and CDR2 YENEEA come from the germline V gene. CDR3 in amino acids: CASGRSPGTSLTGELFF. Written as DNA, the CDR3 is TGTGCCAGCGGCCGTTCCCCCGGGACTTCCCTCACCGGGGAGCTGTTTTTT.

Many counts were recorded for this clonotype. This sequence joins TRBV4-3 and TRBJ2-5; no clear D. CDR1 and CDR2 (germline): LGHNA, YSLEER. This CDR3 has 13 residues. Trimming left V 2 bases short and J 0 bases short, with 4 bases between. The CDR3 coding sequence is TGCGCCAGCAGCCAACAGTACCAAGAGACCCAGTACTTC. Residues: CASSQQYQETQYF.